The present T cell receptor (beta chain) was sequenced within a study of CD8 T cells in Susac syndrome. Sequencing targeted TCR beta in blood CD8+ and CD4+ T cells. TEMRA cells were FACS-enriched and CD8+ and CD4+ T cells negatively isolated. The CDR3 consists of 14 residues. Germline V gene data show CDR1 as SGHRS and CDR2 as YFSETQ. Losses at the gene ends were 0 bases for V and 10 bases for J; bases not matched to a gene: 6. With random hexamers, reverse transcription was performed on about 0.5 to 1 ug of RNA. Amplification of TCR beta CDR3 was carried out by immunoSEQ multiplex PCR, which covered 54 Vbeta and 13 Jbeta segments. Via MiXCR, TCRdb re-called the immunoSEQ multiplex PCR reads, giving one row per CDR3 protein. The sample has about 190,000 distinct CDR3 sequences; around 93% are singletons.

The sequence was obtained from a human donor in good health. The sample was CD4+ T cells from PBMCs. The gene calls are TRBV5-1 and TRBJ1-4; TRBD1 matches 7 bases. The CDR3 here is CASSLGEQGGKLFF. In DNA, the CDR3 is TGCGCCAGCAGCTTGGGAGAGCAGGGGGGAAAACTGTTTTTT.